The TCR beta chain described here comes from a study of blood T cell repertoires in COVID-19. In the study overall: Nucleic acid was either cDNA or gDNA, and it came from T cells, B-cell-depleted T cells, or PBMCs.

Trimming shortened V by 3 bases and J by 7 bases, and 10 bases separated the two germline ends. The CDR3 loop spans 14 amino acids. Germline CDR1 is MDHEN and CDR2 is SYDVKM. Measured with immunoSEQ multiplex PCR; TCRdb has only the in-frame clones, and not every one. The sample carries approximately 150,000 clones, approximately 87% recorded once. The chain recombines TRBV28 with TRBJ1-6; weak D call: TRBD1 (5 bases). The sequence was collected from a woman aged 45-59 years with active or convalescent COVID-19. The sequenced sample consisted of peripheral blood. In DNA, the CDR3 is TGTGCCAGCAGTTTGCCAGGGATAAATTCACCCCTCCACTTT. Residues: CASSLPGINSPLHF.